Following are 13 T cell receptor beta chains from one sample sequenced in a study of T cells in Graves' hyperthyroidism and ophthalmopathy. TCR beta CDR3 sequences were amplified from RNA transcripts. The HTBI primer set served for first-round RT-PCR of the TCR CDR3. TCRdb reprocessed the multiplex PCR reads via MiXCR and lists one record per CDR3 protein. The sample consists of 250,000 to 400,000 distinct CDR3 sequences, roughly 13% of them appearing once. The sequencing input was blood. These receptors came from a woman between 40 and 55 years old with Graves' ophthalmopathy.

The chain combines TRBV19 with TRBJ2-1, with 10 bases matching TRBD1. The CDR3 consists of 15 residues. V gave up 8 bases and J gave up 3 bases; unmatched junction bases: 7. CDR1 LNHDA and CDR2 SQIVND come from the germline V gene (reference sequence). The CDR3 region is CASASGQGNYNEQFF. CDR3 DNA sequence: TGTGCCAGTGCGTCGGGACAGGGGAACTACAATGAGCAGTTCTTC.

In this sample, this clonotype turned up many times. The chain joins TRBV5-8 to TRBJ2-3; TRBD2 aligns across 12 bases. This CDR3 region has 14 residues. The V gene's germline CDR1 is SGHTS and CDR2 YDEGEE. V lost 5 bases, J lost 6 bases, and 4 bases stayed unmatched. Here the CDR3 DNA reads TGTGCCAGCAGTGGGACTAGCGGGCTCGATACGCAGTATTTT. It yields the protein CASSGTSGLDTQYF.

The chain combines TRBV6-1 with TRBJ2-6; TRBD2 might be the D (5 bases). Trimming left V 8 bases short and J 4 bases short, with 15 bases between. The CDR3 is made up of 15 amino acids. Germline V gene lookup returns CDR1 MNHNS and CDR2 SASEGT. The CDR3 coding sequence is TGTGCCAGCTCTGCCGTGAGGGTCGGGGCCAACGTCCTGACTTTC. As protein: CASSAVRVGANVLTF.

In its sample, this clonotype was seen many times. The chain carries TRBV20-1 and TRBJ2-3, with 8 bases that match TRBD1. Trimming at V came to 4 bases and at J to 2 bases, leaving 5 bases not matched to a gene. The CDR3 totals 14 residues. The germline V gene encodes CDR1 DFQATT and CDR2 SNEGSKA (reference sequence). The CDR3 loop reads CSATGQGDTDTQYF. The DNA of the CDR3 is TGCAGTGCTACCGGACAGGGAGACACAGATACGCAGTATTTT.

This clonotype was counted ten times or more. The V call is TRBV27, the J call TRBJ2-3; D possibly corresponds to TRBD1 (6 bases). CDR3 length equals 14 residues. Germline V lookup: CDR1 MNHEY, CDR2 SMNVEV (reference sequence). V was cut by 6 bases and J by 2 bases, with 12 bases left in between. CDR3 coding DNA: TGTGCCAGCAGCCGGACAGCTAACACAGATACGCAGTATTTT. It specifies CASSRTANTDTQYF.

The chain recombines TRBV2 with TRBJ2-1, with TRBD2 matching over 7 bases. The CDR3 runs 15 residues. V lost 7 bases and J lost 4; bases outside the gene matches: 10. CDR1 SNHLY and CDR2 FYNNEI come from the germline V gene. The CDR3 DNA reads as TGTGCCAGCACCCAATGGGGGGGGGTTTACAATGAGCAGTTCTTC. Its protein is CASTQWGGVYNEQFF.

This clonotype occurred a few times. This chain connects TRBV6-1 to TRBJ1-2; D is ambiguous. The CDR3 contains 15 residues. Germline loops: CDR1 MNHNS, CDR2 SASEGT. The V and J ends lost 6 bases and 7 bases respectively, with 21 bases between them. CDR3 residues: CASSPSWGLYPGYTF. CDR3 nucleotide sequence: TGTGCCAGCAGCCCTAGCTGGGGTCTCTACCCTGGCTACACCTTC.

This clonotype was observed at least ten times. The chain couples TRBV6-5 to TRBJ1-2; TRBD1 agrees at 10 bases. CDR1 and CDR2 from the germline V gene are MNHEY and SVGAGI. Unmatched junction bases numbered 2, after V lost 2 bases and J lost 2 bases. CDR3 length equals 15 residues. CDR3 sequence (DNA): TGTGCCAGCAGTTACCGGGGACAGGGGAACTATGGCTACACCTTC. Translating it yields CASSYRGQGNYGYTF.

This clonotype was seen at least ten times. V is TRBV7-9 and J is TRBJ2-7; tentatively, D is TRBD1 (5 bases). V lost 6 bases and J lost 3, with 15 bases in between. Germline CDR1 is SEHNR and CDR2 is FQNEAQ (reference sequence). This CDR3 contains 14 residues. CDR3 in amino acids: CASSPRSDNYEQYF. The CDR3 DNA sequence: TGTGCCAGCAGTCCTCGCTCGGACAACTACGAGCAGTACTTC.

There are many counts of this clonotype. CDR3 in amino acids: CASSLGDRGSGANVLTF. In nucleotides, the CDR3 is TGTGCCAGCAGCTTAGGGGACAGGGGCTCTGGGGCCAACGTCCTGACTTTC. The chain couples TRBV7-9 to TRBJ2-6; 10 bases match TRBD1. V dropped 1 base and J dropped 0; count of bases not matched to a gene: 0. This CDR3 region has 17 residues. CDR1 is SEHNR and CDR2 is FQNEAQ in the germline V gene (reference sequence).

This clonotype was seen at least ten times. The rearrangement links TRBV6-1 to TRBJ1-1; D not resolved. Germline CDR1 is MNHNS and CDR2 is SASEGT. This CDR3 spans 13 amino acids. V gave up 5 bases and J gave up 5 bases, with 12 bases separating them. Here the CDR3 reads CASSQKRETEAFF. The CDR3 DNA follows: TGTGCCAGCAGTCAAAAAAGGGAAACTGAAGCTTTCTTT.

This clonotype was recorded many times. J is TRBJ1-5 and V is TRBV28; 8 bases are a match to TRBD1. There are 14 residues in the CDR3. The germline gives CDR1 MDHEN, CDR2 SYDVKM. J lost 3 bases, V lost 6 bases, and 4 bases had no gene match. The CDR3 sequence: CASSSRGPNQPQHF. CDR3 nucleotides: TGTGCCAGCAGCTCCAGGGGGCCCAATCAGCCCCAGCATTTT.

There are many counts of this clonotype. The chain links TRBV3-1 to TRBJ1-1, with a weak D call TRBD1 (5 bases). Germline-derived CDR1 and CDR2 are LGHDT and YNNKEL (reference sequence). The V gene lost 3 bases and the J gene lost 4 bases, with 9 bases spanning the gap. The CDR3 totals 13 residues. The CDR3 reads CASSQSQGTEAFF. CDR3 DNA sequence: TGTGCCAGCAGCCAGAGTCAGGGCACTGAAGCTTTCTTT.